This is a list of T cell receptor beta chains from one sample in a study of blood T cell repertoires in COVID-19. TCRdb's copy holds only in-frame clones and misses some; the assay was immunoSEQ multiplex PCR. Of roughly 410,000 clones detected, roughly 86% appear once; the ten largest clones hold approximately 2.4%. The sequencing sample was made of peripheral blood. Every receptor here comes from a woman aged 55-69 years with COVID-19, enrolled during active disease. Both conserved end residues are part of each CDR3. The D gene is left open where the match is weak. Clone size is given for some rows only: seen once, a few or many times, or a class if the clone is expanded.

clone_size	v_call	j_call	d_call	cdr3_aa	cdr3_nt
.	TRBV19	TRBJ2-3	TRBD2	CASSMGTSGPTDTQYF	TGTGCCAGTAGTATGGGGACTAGCGGACCCACAGATACGCAGTATTTT
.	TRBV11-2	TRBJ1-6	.	CASSPRALKESPLHF	TGTGCCAGCAGCCCGAGGGCCCTGAAGGAGTCACCCCTCCACTTT
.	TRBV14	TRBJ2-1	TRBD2	CASSSLAGGYNEQFF	TGTGCCAGCAGCTCTCTAGCGGGGGGGTACAATGAGCAGTTCTTC
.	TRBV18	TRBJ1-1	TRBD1	CASSLDRERAFF	TGTGCCAGCTCACTCGACAGGGAACGGGCTTTCTTT
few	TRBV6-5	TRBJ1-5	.	CASSHPGQPQHF	TGTGCCAGCAGCCACCCCGGGCAGCCCCAGCATTTT
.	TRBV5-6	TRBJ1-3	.	CASSFRGVSGNTIYF	TGTGCCAGCAGCTTTAGAGGAGTCTCTGGAAACACCATATATTTT
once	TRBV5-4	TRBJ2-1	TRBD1	CASRPGTGGNEQFF	TGTGCCAGCAGGCCCGGGACAGGGGGCAATGAGCAGTTCTTC
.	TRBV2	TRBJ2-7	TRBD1	CASSDQGAIYEQYF	TGTGCCAGCAGTGATCAGGGGGCCATCTACGAGCAGTACTTC
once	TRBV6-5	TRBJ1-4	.	CASKIAATNEKLFF	TGTGCCAGCAAGATAGCTGCAACTAATGAAAAACTGTTTTTT
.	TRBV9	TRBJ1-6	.	CASSVKGKHSPLHF	TGTGCCAGCAGCGTAAAGGGGAAGCATTCACCCCTCCACTTT
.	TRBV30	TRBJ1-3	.	CAWKGGNSGNTIYF	TGTGCCTGGAAGGGGGGGAATTCTGGAAACACCATATATTTT
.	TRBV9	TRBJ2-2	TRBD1	CASSAMTGTGELFF	TGTGCCAGCAGCGCCATGACAGGGACCGGGGAGCTGTTTTTT
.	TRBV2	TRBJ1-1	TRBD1	CASRTGSTEAFF	TGTGCCAGCAGGACAGGGAGCACTGAAGCTTTCTTT
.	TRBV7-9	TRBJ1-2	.	CASSLKDGSYLDGYTF	TGTGCCAGCAGCTTAAAGGACGGGAGCTACCTCGATGGCTACACCTTC
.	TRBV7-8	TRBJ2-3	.	CASSLGVSTSTDTQYF	TGTGCCAGCAGCTTAGGTGTCTCCACTAGCACAGATACGCAGTATTTT
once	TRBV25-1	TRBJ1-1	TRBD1	CASSVGTVYTEAFF	TGTGCCAGCAGTGTAGGGACAGTCTACACTGAAGCTTTCTTT